This T cell receptor beta chain stems from a study of T cell responses to AZD1222 COVID-19 vaccine. The method was immunoSEQ multiplex PCR; TCRdb's version includes in-frame clones alone and lacks a portion of them. This table has 150,000 to 200,000 clones, 80% to 95% appearing once. In regard to this clone: The antigen remains unidentified.

Study results and caveats: Targeting of unmutated variant regions was reportedly seen in nearly half of spike-specific TCRs.

The receptor's source is an adult in good health. The sample consisted of peripheral blood, taken on day 0 of AZD1222 vaccination.

CDR3 sequence: CASSQEISSTANPDTQYF. The CDR3 DNA is TGTGCCAGCAGCCAAGAAATCTCTTCGACAGCTAACCCAGATACGCAGTATTTT. This chain uses TRBV4-2 with TRBJ2-3; perhaps TRBD1 as D (5 bases). The V gene lost 0 bases and the J gene lost 4 bases, with 20 bases spanning the gap. Germline V lookup: CDR1 LGHNA, CDR2 YNFKEQ. The CDR3 totals 18 residues.